This T cell receptor beta chain was obtained from a study of T-cell memory formation after mild COVID-19. Study as a whole: TCR clusters were mostly donor specific.

Comment on this clonotype: Its antigen is not known.

TCRdb fed the 5' RACE reads into MiXCR, producing one record per CDR3 protein. The table records roughly 610,000 distinct CDR3 sequences, around 16% of them present only once. V was clipped by 3 bases and J by 11 bases, with 10 bases between them. This CDR3 is built from 10 residues. In germline, CDR1 is DFQATT, CDR2 SNEGSKA (reference sequence). Study-wide results and caveats: Cross-reactive memory apparently joined, as some responding clones appeared in pre-infection memory. CD8+ contracting clones occupied EMRA, while CD4+ ones occupied mainly CM and EM.

This TCR derives from an adult woman who had mild COVID-19 (a few samples of this study predate the infection). Cell type and time point are not known. Sequencing was done on a sample of PBMCs or a T cell subset sorted from them (not recorded which). The chain couples TRBV20-1 to TRBJ1-1; maybe TRBD1 (5 bases). CDR3 DNA sequence: TGCAGTGCTAGGGCGGGGGACGCTTTCTTT. As protein: CSARAGDAFF.